These T cell receptor beta chains were read from a single sample in a study of T cell responses to AZD1222 COVID-19 vaccine. This table comes from immunoSEQ multiplex PCR, and its TCRdb copy is limited to in-frame clones, with some not included. The repertoire holds some 130,000 clones, around nine tenths seen once, with 3.5% to 4.5% in the top ten. This specimen was peripheral blood, taken on day 0 of AZD1222 vaccination. The source of these receptors is an adult in good health. CDR3s include the opening cysteine and the closing phenylalanine or tryptophan. The D gene is left open where the match is weak. Only part of the rows carry a size: once, few, many, or a class if the clone is expanded.

CDR3 length: 16; clone size: -; J gene: TRBJ1-1; D gene: TRBD1; V gene: TRBV9; CDR3 protein: CASSVGTGQMNTEAFF; CDR3 DNA: TGTGCCAGCAGCGTGGGGACAGGACAGATGAACACTGAAGCTTTCTTT
CDR3 length: 16; clone size: -; J gene: TRBJ2-3; D gene: -; V gene: TRBV5-1; CDR3 protein: CASRLRGEQGTDTQYF; CDR3 DNA: TGCGCCAGCAGACTAAGGGGCGAGCAGGGGACAGATACGCAGTATTTT
CDR3 length: 13; clone size: -; J gene: TRBJ1-5; D gene: -; V gene: TRBV19; CDR3 protein: CASSIYGGQPQHF; CDR3 DNA: TGTGCCAGTAGTATTTACGGAGGGCAGCCCCAGCATTTT
CDR3 length: 14; clone size: -; J gene: TRBJ2-3; D gene: -; V gene: TRBV11-2; CDR3 protein: CASSFDPGVDTQYF; CDR3 DNA: TGTGCCAGCAGCTTCGACCCGGGGGTTGATACGCAGTATTTT
CDR3 length: 13; clone size: -; J gene: TRBJ1-6; D gene: -; V gene: TRBV11-2; CDR3 protein: CAIRGRGVSPLHF; CDR3 DNA: TGTGCCATCAGGGGACGGGGAGTTTCACCCCTCCACTTT
CDR3 length: 14; clone size: -; J gene: TRBJ2-4; D gene: TRBD1; V gene: TRBV29-1; CDR3 protein: CSVEEGQGENIQYF; CDR3 DNA: TGCAGCGTTGAAGAAGGACAGGGAGAAAACATTCAGTACTTC
CDR3 length: 14; clone size: -; J gene: TRBJ1-2; D gene: TRBD1; V gene: TRBV9; CDR3 protein: CASSKTGISYGYTF; CDR3 DNA: TGTGCCAGCAGTAAGACAGGGATTTCCTATGGCTACACCTTC
CDR3 length: 13; clone size: many; J gene: TRBJ2-7; D gene: TRBD1; V gene: TRBV14; CDR3 protein: CASSPGQGYEQYF; CDR3 DNA: TGTGCCAGCAGCCCCGGACAGGGCTACGAGCAGTACTTC
CDR3 length: 15; clone size: few; J gene: TRBJ1-2; D gene: TRBD1; V gene: TRBV5-1; CDR3 protein: CASSSPDRGNYGYTF; CDR3 DNA: TGCGCCAGCAGCTCCCCGGACAGGGGTAACTATGGCTACACCTTC
CDR3 length: 14; clone size: -; J gene: TRBJ2-7; D gene: TRBD1; V gene: TRBV4-1; CDR3 protein: CASSQGTGPYEQYF; CDR3 DNA: TGCGCCAGCAGCCAGGGGACAGGGCCCTACGAGCAGTACTTC
CDR3 length: 14; clone size: -; J gene: TRBJ1-1; D gene: -; V gene: TRBV14; CDR3 protein: CASSQEPVVAEAFF; CDR3 DNA: TGTGCCAGCAGCCAAGAACCGGTAGTGGCTGAAGCTTTCTTT
CDR3 length: 12; clone size: -; J gene: TRBJ1-1; D gene: -; V gene: TRBV10-3; CDR3 protein: CAISEYPFEAFF; CDR3 DNA: TGTGCCATCAGTGAATATCCTTTTGAAGCTTTCTTT
CDR3 length: 15; clone size: once; J gene: TRBJ2-3; D gene: -; V gene: TRBV6-5; CDR3 protein: CASSYSIIEVDTQYF; CDR3 DNA: TGTGCCAGCAGTTACTCGATAATAGAGGTGGATACGCAGTATTTT
CDR3 length: 17; clone size: once; J gene: TRBJ2-6; D gene: -; V gene: TRBV7-3; CDR3 protein: CASSTDGTSSGANVLTF; CDR3 DNA: TGTGCCAGCTCGACTGACGGGACGAGCTCTGGGGCCAACGTCCTGACTTTC
CDR3 length: 14; clone size: -; J gene: TRBJ1-1; D gene: -; V gene: TRBV5-1; CDR3 protein: CASSLEQGNTEAFF; CDR3 DNA: TGCGCCAGCAGCCTAGAACAGGGGAACACTGAAGCTTTCTTT
CDR3 length: 17; clone size: -; J gene: TRBJ2-7; D gene: -; V gene: TRBV11-2; CDR3 protein: CASSFGLGGASSYEQYF; CDR3 DNA: TGTGCCAGCAGCTTCGGCCTAGGAGGGGCGAGCTCCTACGAGCAGTACTTC
CDR3 length: 15; clone size: -; J gene: TRBJ1-1; D gene: -; V gene: TRBV7-3; CDR3 protein: CASSLDGQLNTEAFF; CDR3 DNA: TGTGCCAGCAGCTTAGACGGACAGTTGAACACTGAAGCTTTCTTT
CDR3 length: 16; clone size: -; J gene: TRBJ2-5; D gene: TRBD2; V gene: TRBV5-1; CDR3 protein: CASSGGTGGYQETQYF; CDR3 DNA: TGCGCCAGCAGCGGAGGGACGGGGGGATACCAAGAGACCCAGTACTTC
CDR3 length: 17; clone size: -; J gene: TRBJ2-6; D gene: -; V gene: TRBV18; CDR3 protein: CATIRGWPTSGANVLTF; CDR3 DNA: TGTGCCACCATACGGGGATGGCCGACCTCTGGGGCCAACGTCCTGACTTTC
CDR3 length: 17; clone size: -; J gene: TRBJ2-5; D gene: -; V gene: TRBV3-1/TRBV3-2; CDR3 protein: CASSQDGSANWRETQYF; CDR3 DNA: TGTGCCAGCAGCCAAGATGGTTCGGCCAACTGGAGAGAGACCCAGTACTTC
CDR3 length: 17; clone size: -; J gene: TRBJ1-2; D gene: TRBD1; V gene: TRBV4-1; CDR3 protein: CASSPYSTGGANHGYTF; CDR3 DNA: TGCGCCAGCAGCCCCTACTCCACAGGGGGCGCGAATCATGGCTACACCTTC
CDR3 length: 12; clone size: -; J gene: TRBJ2-7; D gene: -; V gene: TRBV6-5; CDR3 protein: CASGRGGYEQYF; CDR3 DNA: TGTGCCAGTGGGAGGGGGGGATACGAGCAGTACTTC
CDR3 length: 15; clone size: -; J gene: TRBJ1-6; D gene: TRBD1; V gene: TRBV7-8; CDR3 protein: CASSPGQSENSPLHF; CDR3 DNA: TGTGCCAGCAGCCCGGGACAGAGTGAAAATTCACCCCTCCACTTT
CDR3 length: 14; clone size: few; J gene: TRBJ1-1; D gene: -; V gene: TRBV5-1; CDR3 protein: CASSFDGQRIEAFF; CDR3 DNA: TGCGCCAGCAGCTTCGACGGACAGCGTATTGAAGCTTTCTTT
CDR3 length: 14; clone size: -; J gene: TRBJ1-6; D gene: -; V gene: TRBV10-3; CDR3 protein: CAISYDRENSPLHF; CDR3 DNA: TGTGCCATCAGTTATGACAGAGAAAATTCACCCCTCCACTTT
CDR3 length: 16; clone size: -; J gene: TRBJ1-4; D gene: -; V gene: TRBV11-2; CDR3 protein: CASSTSPPGTGEKLFF; CDR3 DNA: TGTGCCAGCAGCACCTCCCCTCCCGGGACGGGGGAAAAACTGTTTTTT
CDR3 length: 13; clone size: once; J gene: TRBJ1-1; D gene: -; V gene: TRBV5-1; CDR3 protein: CASSTQENTEAFF; CDR3 DNA: TGCGCCAGCAGCACCCAGGAGAACACTGAAGCTTTCTTT
CDR3 length: 19; clone size: -; J gene: TRBJ2-7; D gene: -; V gene: TRBV14; CDR3 protein: CASSPETRRGRFASNEQYF; CDR3 DNA: TGTGCCAGCAGCCCTGAGACGCGCAGGGGAAGGTTCGCCTCCAACGAGCAGTACTTC
CDR3 length: 15; clone size: -; J gene: TRBJ1-6; D gene: -; V gene: TRBV28; CDR3 protein: CASSLQGFHNSPLHF; CDR3 DNA: TGTGCCAGCAGTTTACAGGGTTTCCATAATTCACCCCTCCACTTT
CDR3 length: 16; clone size: few; J gene: TRBJ1-3; D gene: -; V gene: TRBV2; CDR3 protein: CASSGQQVYSGNTIYF; CDR3 DNA: TGTGCCAGCAGTGGACAACAGGTTTACTCTGGAAACACCATATATTTT
CDR3 length: 14; clone size: -; J gene: TRBJ1-3; D gene: TRBD1; V gene: TRBV28; CDR3 protein: CASSGQGSGNTIYF; CDR3 DNA: TGTGCCAGCAGTGGACAGGGGTCTGGAAACACCATATATTTT
CDR3 length: 14; clone size: -; J gene: TRBJ1-2; D gene: -; V gene: TRBV7-9; CDR3 protein: CASSLGYGAGGYTF; CDR3 DNA: TGTGCCAGCAGCTTAGGCTACGGGGCGGGTGGCTACACCTTC
CDR3 length: 13; clone size: -; J gene: TRBJ2-7; D gene: -; V gene: TRBV6-1; CDR3 protein: CASSERGAYEQYF; CDR3 DNA: TGTGCCAGCAGTGAGAGAGGGGCGTACGAGCAGTACTTC
CDR3 length: 14; clone size: once; J gene: TRBJ2-1; D gene: -; V gene: TRBV6-5; CDR3 protein: CASRRSGTNNEQFF; CDR3 DNA: TGTGCCAGCAGGCGGTCCGGGACCAACAATGAGCAGTTCTTC
CDR3 length: 15; clone size: -; J gene: TRBJ1-4; D gene: -; V gene: TRBV6-5; CDR3 protein: CASSYSGRLDEKLFF; CDR3 DNA: TGTGCCAGCAGTTACTCAGGGAGGCTGGATGAAAAACTGTTTTTT
CDR3 length: 14; clone size: -; J gene: TRBJ1-2; D gene: -; V gene: TRBV4-3; CDR3 protein: CASSQAAPPYGYTF; CDR3 DNA: TGCGCCAGCAGCCAAGCGGCTCCCCCCTATGGCTACACCTTC
CDR3 length: 16; clone size: -; J gene: TRBJ2-3; D gene: -; V gene: TRBV7-5; CDR3 protein: CARSPLGPQGTDTQYF; CDR3 DNA: TGTGCCAGAAGCCCCCTCGGCCCGCAGGGCACAGATACGCAGTATTTT
CDR3 length: 15; clone size: -; J gene: TRBJ1-3; D gene: -; V gene: TRBV18; CDR3 protein: CASSPQSGTGNTIYF; CDR3 DNA: TGTGCCAGCTCACCACAATCGGGAACTGGAAACACCATATATTTT